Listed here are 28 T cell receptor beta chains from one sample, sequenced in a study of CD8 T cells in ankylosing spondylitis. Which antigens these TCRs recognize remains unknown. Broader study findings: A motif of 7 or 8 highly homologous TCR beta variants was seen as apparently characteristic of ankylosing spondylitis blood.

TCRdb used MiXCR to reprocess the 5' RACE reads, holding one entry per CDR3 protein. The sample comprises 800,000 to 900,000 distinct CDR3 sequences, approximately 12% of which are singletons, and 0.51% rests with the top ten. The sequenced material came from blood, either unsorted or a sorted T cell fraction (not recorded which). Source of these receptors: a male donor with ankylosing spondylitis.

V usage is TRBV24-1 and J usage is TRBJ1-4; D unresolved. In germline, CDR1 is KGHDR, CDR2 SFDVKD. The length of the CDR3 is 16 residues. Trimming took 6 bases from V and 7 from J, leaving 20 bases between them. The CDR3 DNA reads TGTGCCACCAGTTCACCGAGCATCGGTGCGGCTGAAAAACTGTTTTTT. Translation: CATSSPSIGAAEKLFF.

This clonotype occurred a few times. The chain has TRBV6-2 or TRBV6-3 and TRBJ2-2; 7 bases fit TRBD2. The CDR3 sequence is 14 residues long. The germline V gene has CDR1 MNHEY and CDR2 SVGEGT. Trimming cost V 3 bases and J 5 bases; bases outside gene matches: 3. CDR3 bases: TGTGCCAGCAGTTATACGGGAGGAACCGGGGAGCTGTTTTTT. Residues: CASSYTGGTGELFF.

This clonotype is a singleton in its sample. CDR3 in amino acids: CASSEYGGAGNQPQHF. The CDR3, as DNA: TGTGCCAGCAGTGAATATGGGGGAGCTGGCAATCAGCCCCAGCATTTT. The chain is built from TRBV6-1 and TRBJ1-5; weak D call: TRBD1 (5 bases). The V gene's germline CDR1 is MNHNS and CDR2 SASEGT. With 2 bases removed from V and 2 bases from J, the gap between germline ends came to 13 bases. The length of the CDR3 is 16 residues.

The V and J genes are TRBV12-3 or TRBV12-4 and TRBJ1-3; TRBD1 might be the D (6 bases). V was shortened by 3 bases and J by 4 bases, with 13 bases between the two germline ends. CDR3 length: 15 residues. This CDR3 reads CASSFAGGGGNTIYF. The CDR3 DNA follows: TGTGCCAGCAGTTTCGCCGGGGGCGGCGGAAACACCATATATTTT.

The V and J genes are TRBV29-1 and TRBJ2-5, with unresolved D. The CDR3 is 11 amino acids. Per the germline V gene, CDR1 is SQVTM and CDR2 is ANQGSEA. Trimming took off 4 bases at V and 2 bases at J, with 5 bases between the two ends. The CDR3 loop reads CSVARQETQYF. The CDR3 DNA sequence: TGCAGCGTTGCCAGACAAGAGACCCAGTACTTC.

CDR3: CSARAWGTDTQYF. In DNA, the CDR3 is TGCAGTGCTAGAGCTTGGGGCACAGATACGCAGTATTTT. The gene calls are TRBV20-1 and TRBJ2-3; D is undetermined. V gave up 1 base and J gave up 1 base, with 6 bases separating them. The V gene's germline CDR1 is DFQATT and CDR2 SNEGSKA (reference sequence). The CDR3 is made up of 13 amino acids.

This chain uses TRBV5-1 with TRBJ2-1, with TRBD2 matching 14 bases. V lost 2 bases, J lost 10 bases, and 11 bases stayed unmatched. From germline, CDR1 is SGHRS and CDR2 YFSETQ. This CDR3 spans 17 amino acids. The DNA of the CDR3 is TGCGCCAGCAGCTTACTATTGACTAGCGGGGGGGCTGTGGAGCAGTTCTTC. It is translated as CASSLLLTSGGAVEQFF.

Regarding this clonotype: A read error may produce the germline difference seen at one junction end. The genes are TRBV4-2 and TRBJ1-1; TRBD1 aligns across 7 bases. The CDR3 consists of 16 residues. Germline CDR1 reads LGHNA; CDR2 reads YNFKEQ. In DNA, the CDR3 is TGTGCCAGCAGCCAACAGGGAGGGGGCATGAAGACTGAAGCTTTCTTT. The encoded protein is CASSQQGGGMKTEAFF.

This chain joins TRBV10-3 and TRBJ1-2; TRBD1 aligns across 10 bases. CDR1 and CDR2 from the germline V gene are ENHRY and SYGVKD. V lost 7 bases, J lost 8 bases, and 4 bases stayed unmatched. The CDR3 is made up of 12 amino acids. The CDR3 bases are TGTGCCATCACCGGGACAGGGGACGGCTACACCTTC. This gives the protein CAITGTGDGYTF.

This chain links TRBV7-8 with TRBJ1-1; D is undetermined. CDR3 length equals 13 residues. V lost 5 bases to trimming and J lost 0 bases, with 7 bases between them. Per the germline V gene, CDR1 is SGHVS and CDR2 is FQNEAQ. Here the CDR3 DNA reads TGTGCCAGCAGCGTTAGCCTGAACACTGAAGCTTTCTTT. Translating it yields CASSVSLNTEAFF.

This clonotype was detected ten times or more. The DNA for the CDR3 is TGCGCCAGCAGCCGGGGACGGCCAGATAATTCACCCCTCCACTTT. Protein product: CASSRGRPDNSPLHF. This chain joins TRBV5-1 and TRBJ1-6; possibly TRBD1 for D (5 bases). The germline V gene has CDR1 SGHRS and CDR2 YFSETQ. The CDR3 is 15 amino acids. Trimming removed 4 bases at V and 5 bases at J, with 13 bases between.

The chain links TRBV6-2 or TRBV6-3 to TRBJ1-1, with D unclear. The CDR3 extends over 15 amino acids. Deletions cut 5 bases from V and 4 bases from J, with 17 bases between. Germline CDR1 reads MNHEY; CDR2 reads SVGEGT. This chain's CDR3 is CASSTVARWGTEAFF. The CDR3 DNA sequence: TGTGCCAGCAGTACGGTGGCAAGGTGGGGCACTGAAGCTTTCTTT.

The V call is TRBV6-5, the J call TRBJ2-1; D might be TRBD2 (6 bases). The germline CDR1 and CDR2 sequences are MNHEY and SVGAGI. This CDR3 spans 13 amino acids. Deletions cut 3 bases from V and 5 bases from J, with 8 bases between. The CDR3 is CASSYGGNNEQFF. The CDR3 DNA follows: TGTGCCAGCAGTTATGGGGGGAACAATGAGCAGTTCTTC.

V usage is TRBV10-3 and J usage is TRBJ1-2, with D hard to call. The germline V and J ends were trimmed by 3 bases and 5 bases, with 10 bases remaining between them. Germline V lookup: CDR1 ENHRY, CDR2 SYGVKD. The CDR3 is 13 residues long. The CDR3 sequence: CAISEGGSYGYTF. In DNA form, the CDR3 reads TGTGCCATCAGTGAAGGAGGGTCGTATGGCTACACCTTC.

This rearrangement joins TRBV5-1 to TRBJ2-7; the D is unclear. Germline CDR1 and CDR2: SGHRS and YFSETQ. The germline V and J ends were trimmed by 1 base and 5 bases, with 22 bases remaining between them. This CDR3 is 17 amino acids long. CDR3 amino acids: CASSLSMDGRVWDEQYF. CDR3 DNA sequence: TGCGCCAGCAGCTTGAGTATGGACGGTAGGGTTTGGGACGAGCAGTACTTC.

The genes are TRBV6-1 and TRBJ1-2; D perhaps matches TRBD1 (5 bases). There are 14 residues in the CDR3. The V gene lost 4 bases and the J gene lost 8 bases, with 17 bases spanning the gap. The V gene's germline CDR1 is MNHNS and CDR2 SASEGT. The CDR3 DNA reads TGTGCCAGCAGTGCACCGGGACCCTCAGGAGGCTACACCTTC. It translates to CASSAPGPSGGYTF.

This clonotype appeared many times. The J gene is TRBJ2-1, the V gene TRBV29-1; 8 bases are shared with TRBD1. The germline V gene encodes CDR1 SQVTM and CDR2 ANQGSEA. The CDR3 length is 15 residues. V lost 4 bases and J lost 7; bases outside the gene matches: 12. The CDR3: CSVVPTGGYENEQFF. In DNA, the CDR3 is TGCAGCGTTGTCCCCACAGGGGGGTACGAAAATGAGCAGTTCTTC.

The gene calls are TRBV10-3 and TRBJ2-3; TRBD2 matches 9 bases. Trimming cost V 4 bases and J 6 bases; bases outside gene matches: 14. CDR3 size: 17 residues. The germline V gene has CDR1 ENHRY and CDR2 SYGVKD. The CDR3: CAISGTATAGGMDTQYF. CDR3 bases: TGTGCCATCAGTGGTACGGCTACGGCGGGAGGGATGGATACGCAGTATTTT.

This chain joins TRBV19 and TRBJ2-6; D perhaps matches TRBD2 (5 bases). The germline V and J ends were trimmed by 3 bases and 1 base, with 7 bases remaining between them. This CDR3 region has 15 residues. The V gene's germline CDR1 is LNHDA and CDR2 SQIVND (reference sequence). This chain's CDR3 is CASSIGESGANVLTF. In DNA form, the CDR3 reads TGTGCCAGTAGTATCGGGGAATCTGGGGCCAACGTCCTGACTTTC.

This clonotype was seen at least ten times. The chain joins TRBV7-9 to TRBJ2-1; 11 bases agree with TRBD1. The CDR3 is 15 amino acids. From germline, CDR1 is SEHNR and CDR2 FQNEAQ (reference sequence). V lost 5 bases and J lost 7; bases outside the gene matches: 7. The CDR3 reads CASSHGTGGRNEQFF. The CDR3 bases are TGTGCCAGCAGCCACGGGACAGGGGGTAGGAATGAGCAGTTCTTC.

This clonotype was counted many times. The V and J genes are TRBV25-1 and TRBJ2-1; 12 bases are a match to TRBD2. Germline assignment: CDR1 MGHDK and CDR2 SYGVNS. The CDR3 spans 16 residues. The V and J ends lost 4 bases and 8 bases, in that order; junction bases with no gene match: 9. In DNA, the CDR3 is TGTGCCAGCAGTGCACTAGCGGGGGGCCCCACCGATGAGCAGTTCTTC. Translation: CASSALAGGPTDEQFF.

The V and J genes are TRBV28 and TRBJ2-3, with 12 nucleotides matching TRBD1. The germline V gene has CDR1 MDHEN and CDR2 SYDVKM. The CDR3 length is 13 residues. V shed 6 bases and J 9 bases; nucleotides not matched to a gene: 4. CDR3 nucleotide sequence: TGTGCCAGCAGCCCGGGACAGGGGGCGACGCAGTATTTT. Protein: CASSPGQGATQYF.

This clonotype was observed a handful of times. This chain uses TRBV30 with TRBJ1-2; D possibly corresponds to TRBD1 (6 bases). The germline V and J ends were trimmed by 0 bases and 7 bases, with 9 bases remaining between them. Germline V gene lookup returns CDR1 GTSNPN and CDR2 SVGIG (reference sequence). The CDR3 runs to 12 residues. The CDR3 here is CAWSVGGPGYTF. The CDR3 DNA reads TGTGCCTGGAGTGTAGGGGGGCCTGGCTACACCTTC.

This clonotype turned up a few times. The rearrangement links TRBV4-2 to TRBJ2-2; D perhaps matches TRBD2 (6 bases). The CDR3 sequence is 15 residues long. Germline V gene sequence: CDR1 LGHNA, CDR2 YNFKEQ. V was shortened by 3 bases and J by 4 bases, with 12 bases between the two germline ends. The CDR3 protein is CASSQGGLGTGELFF. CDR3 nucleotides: TGTGCCAGCAGCCAGGGAGGTTTGGGCACCGGGGAGCTGTTTTTT.

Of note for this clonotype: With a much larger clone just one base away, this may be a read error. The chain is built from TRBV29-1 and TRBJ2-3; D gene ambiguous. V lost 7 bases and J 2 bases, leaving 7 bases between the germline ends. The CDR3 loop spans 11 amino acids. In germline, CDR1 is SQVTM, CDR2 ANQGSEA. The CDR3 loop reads CSGGNTDTQYF. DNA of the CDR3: TGCAGCGGAGGAAACACAGATACGCAGTATTTT.

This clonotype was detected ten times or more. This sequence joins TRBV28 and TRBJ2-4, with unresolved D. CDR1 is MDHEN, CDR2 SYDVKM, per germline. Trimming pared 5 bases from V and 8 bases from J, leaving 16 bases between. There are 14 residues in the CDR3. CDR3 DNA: TGTGCCAGCAGTCCCCTCGGCCGGCAGGACATTCAGTACTTC. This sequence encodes CASSPLGRQDIQYF.

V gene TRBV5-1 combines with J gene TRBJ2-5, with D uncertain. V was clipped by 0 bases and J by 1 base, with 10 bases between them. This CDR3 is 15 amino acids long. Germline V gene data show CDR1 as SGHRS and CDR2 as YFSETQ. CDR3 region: CASSLGLQIQETQYF. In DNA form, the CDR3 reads TGCGCCAGCAGCTTGGGACTGCAAATCCAAGAGACCCAGTACTTC.

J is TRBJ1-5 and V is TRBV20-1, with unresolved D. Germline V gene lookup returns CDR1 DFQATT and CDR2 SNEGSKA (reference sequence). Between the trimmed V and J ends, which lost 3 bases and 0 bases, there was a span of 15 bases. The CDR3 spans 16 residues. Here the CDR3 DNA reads TGCAGTGCTAGGAGTCCGCTGATCCTTAGCAATCAGCCCCAGCATTTT. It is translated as CSARSPLILSNQPQHF.